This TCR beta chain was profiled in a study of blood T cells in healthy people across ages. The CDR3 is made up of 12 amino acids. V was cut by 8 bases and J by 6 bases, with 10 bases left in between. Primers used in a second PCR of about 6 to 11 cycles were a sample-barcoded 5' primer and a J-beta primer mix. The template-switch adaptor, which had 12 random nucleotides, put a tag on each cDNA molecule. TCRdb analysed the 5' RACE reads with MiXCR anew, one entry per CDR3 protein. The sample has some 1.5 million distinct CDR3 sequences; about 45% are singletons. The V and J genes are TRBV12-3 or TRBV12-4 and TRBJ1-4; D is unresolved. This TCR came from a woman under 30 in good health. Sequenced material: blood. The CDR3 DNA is TGTGCCAGCGGAGGGAAGGATGAAAAACTGTTTTTT. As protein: CASGGKDEKLFF.